Listed below are T cell receptor beta chains from one sample, sequenced in a study of blood T cell repertoires in COVID-19. Libraries were prepared by immunoSEQ multiplex PCR; TCRdb keeps only in-frame clonotypes and omits some of them. Among approximately 170,000 clones listed, 81% were seen once. Sequencing used peripheral blood. These receptors all stem from a man between 60 and 70 years old with active or convalescent COVID-19. Each CDR3 is given with its conserved first and last residue. The order of the fields is V gene, clone size, J gene, CDR3 protein. Expanded clones get a size class; other rows say once, few or many, or leave the size out.

>TRBV19|few|TRBJ1-1
CASSMAGTEAFF
>TRBV11-2|-|TRBJ2-2
CASSLGLAGQNTGELFF
>TRBV24-1|-|TRBJ2-2
CATSDLGAGDTGELFF
>TRBV7-2|-|TRBJ2-3
CASSLRVAGSSHTQYF
>TRBV3-1/TRBV3-2|-|TRBJ1-1
CASTLQGSATEAFF
>TRBV3-1/TRBV3-2|-|TRBJ1-5
CASSHGSYSNQPQHF
>TRBV10-1|-|TRBJ2-2
CASSDLTGGTGELFF
>TRBV27|-|TRBJ1-1
CASSLGAGSWTEAFF
>TRBV19|-|TRBJ2-3
CASSIERGVTDTQYF
>TRBV5-1|-|TRBJ1-4
CASSPWNTGVEKLFF
>TRBV15|-|TRBJ2-6
CATSRDLGQGNSGANVLTF
>TRBV19|-|TRBJ1-1
CASSALMNTEAFF
>TRBV2|-|TRBJ1-5
CASSEQGRNQPQHF
>TRBV3-1/TRBV3-2|-|TRBJ2-7
CASTRGGSTYEQYF
>TRBV7-6|-|TRBJ2-7
CASSLAGVGLDTEQYF
>TRBV5-1|-|TRBJ1-3
CASSFSRGDNGNTIYF